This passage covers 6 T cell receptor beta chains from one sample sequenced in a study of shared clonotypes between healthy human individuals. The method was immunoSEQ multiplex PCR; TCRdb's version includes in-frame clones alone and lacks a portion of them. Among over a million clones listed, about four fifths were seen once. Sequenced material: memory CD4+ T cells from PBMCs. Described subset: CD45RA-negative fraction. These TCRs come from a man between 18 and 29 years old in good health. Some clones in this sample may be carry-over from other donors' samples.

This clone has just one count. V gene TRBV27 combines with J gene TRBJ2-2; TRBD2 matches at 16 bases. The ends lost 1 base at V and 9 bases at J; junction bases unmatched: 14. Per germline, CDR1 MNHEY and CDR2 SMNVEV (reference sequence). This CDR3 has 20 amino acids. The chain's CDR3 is CASSLFSGLAGGGERRELFF. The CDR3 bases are TGTGCCAGCAGTTTATTCTCGGGACTAGCGGGAGGGGGGGAGCGGCGGGAGCTGTTTTTT.

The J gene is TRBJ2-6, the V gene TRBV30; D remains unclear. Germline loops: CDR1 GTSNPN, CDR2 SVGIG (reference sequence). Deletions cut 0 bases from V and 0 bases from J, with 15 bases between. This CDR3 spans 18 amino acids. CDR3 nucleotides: TGTGCCTGGAGTGTAGCCAGGCTCCTGCTCTCTGGGGCCAACGTCCTGACTTTC. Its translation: CAWSVARLLLSGANVLTF.

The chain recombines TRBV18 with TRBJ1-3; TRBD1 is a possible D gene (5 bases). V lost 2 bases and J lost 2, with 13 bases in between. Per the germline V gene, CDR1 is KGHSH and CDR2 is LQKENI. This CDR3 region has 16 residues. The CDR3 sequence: CASSPTGPGPGNTIYF. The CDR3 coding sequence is TGTGCCAGCTCACCAACGGGGCCAGGGCCTGGAAACACCATATATTTT.

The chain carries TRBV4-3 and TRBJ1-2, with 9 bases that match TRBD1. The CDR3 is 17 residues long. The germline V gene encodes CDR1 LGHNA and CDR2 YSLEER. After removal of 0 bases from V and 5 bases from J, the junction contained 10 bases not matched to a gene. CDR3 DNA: TGCGCCAGCAGCCAAGACCCACGCGGACAGGGGATGTATGGCTACACCTTC. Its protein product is CASSQDPRGQGMYGYTF.

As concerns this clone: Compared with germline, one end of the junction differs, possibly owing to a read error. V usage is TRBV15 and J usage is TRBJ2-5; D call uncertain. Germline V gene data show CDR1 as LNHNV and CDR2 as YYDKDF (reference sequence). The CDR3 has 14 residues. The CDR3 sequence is CATSRELVGETQYF. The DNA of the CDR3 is TGTGCCACCAGCCGAGAGCTGGTGGGAGAGACCCAGTACTTC.

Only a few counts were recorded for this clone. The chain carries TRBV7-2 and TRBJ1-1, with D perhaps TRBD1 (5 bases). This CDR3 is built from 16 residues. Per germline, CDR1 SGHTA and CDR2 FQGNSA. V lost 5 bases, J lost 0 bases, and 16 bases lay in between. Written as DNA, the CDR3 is TGTGCCAGCAGCCCCCAAACTGGGGCTATGAACACTGAAGCTTTCTTT. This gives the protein CASSPQTGAMNTEAFF.